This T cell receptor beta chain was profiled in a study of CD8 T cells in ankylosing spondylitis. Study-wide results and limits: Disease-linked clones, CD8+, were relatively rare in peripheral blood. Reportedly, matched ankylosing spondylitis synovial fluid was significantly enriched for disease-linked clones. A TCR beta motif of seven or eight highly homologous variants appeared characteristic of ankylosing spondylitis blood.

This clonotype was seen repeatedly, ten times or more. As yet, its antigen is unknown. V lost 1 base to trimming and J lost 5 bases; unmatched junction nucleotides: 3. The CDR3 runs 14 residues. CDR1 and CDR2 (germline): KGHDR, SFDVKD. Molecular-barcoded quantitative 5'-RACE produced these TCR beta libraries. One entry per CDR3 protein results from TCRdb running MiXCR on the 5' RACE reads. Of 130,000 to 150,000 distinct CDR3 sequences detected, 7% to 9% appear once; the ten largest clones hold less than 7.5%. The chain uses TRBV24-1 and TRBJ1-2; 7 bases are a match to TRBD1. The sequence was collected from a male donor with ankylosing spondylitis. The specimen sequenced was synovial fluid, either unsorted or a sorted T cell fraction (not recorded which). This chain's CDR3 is CATSDFRTGYGYTF. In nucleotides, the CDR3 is TGTGCCACCAGTGATTTTAGGACAGGATATGGCTACACCTTC.